The clone carrying this T cell receptor (beta chain) was seen a handful of times. Antigen unknown. This entry comes from a study of response to subunit inactivated influenza vaccine. Study outcomes and limitations: Authors suggested that a seasonal influenza vaccination recruits few new T cells each time.

TCRdb recomputed calls from the RT-PCR reads with MiXCR, one row per CDR3 protein. The table records some 800,000 distinct CDR3 sequences, over 20% of them present only once. CDR1 is DFQATT, CDR2 SNEGSKA, per germline (reference sequence). Trimming removed 6 bases from V and 2 bases from J, with 17 bases in between. The CDR3 runs to 14 residues. The V and J genes are TRBV20-1 and TRBJ2-7; D may be TRBD1 or TRBD2 (5 bases each). The sequence came from a middle-aged man who received an inactivated influenza vaccine. The material was PBMCs from blood, obtained roughly 5 days after vaccination. The CDR3 loop is CSAGAGGRTYEQYF. DNA for the CDR3: TGCAGTGCCGGGGCAGGTGGGCGGACCTACGAGCAGTACTTC.